This T cell receptor (beta chain) was captured in a study of blood T cell repertoires in COVID-19. From germline, CDR1 is MNHEY and CDR2 SVGAGI. The CDR3 is 12 amino acids. Trimming stripped 5 bases from V and 5 bases from J, with 9 bases between. As originally analysed: From reference gene primer amplification, estimates of nucleated cell counts were derived. Clones were read by immunoSEQ multiplex PCR, and TCRdb kept only the in-frame ones, dropping some. V, J and clone size derive from that table, while D and trimming were established from the DNA sequence. The profile shows about 230,000 clones, over 65% of them singletons.

This sequence was found in a woman in her sixties or seventies with active or convalescent COVID-19. The V call is TRBV6-5, the J call TRBJ2-5; D unclear. Sample: peripheral blood. The CDR3 sequence is CASSKIGETQYF. CDR3 coding DNA: TGTGCCAGCAGTAAGATCGGGGAGACCCAGTACTTC.